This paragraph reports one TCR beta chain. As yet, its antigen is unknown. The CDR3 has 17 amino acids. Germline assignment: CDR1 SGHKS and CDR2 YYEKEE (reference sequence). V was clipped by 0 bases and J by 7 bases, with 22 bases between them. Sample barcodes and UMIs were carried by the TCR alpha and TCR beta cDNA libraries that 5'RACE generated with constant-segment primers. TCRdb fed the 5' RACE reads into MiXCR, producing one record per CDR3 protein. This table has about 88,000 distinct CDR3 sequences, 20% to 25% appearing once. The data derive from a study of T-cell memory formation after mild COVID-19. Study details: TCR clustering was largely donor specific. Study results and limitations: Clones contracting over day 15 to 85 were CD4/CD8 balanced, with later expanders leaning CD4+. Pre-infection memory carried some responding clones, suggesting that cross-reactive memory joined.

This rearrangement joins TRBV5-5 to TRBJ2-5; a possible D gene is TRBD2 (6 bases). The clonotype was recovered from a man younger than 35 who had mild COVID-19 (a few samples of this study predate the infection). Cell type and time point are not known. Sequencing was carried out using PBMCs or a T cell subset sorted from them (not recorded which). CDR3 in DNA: TGTGCCAGCAGCTTGGTTGGGGACTCCCCCCGTTCCCGGACCCAGTACTTC. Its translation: CASSLVGDSPRSRTQYF.